This note documents a single T cell receptor (beta chain) sequence. This clonotype occurred a few times. What antigen it recognizes has not been identified. No per-base quality is available; no much larger clone lies one base away. The entry originates in a study of vaccination and CD4 T cells after COVID-19 (dated by TCRdb to between 2021 and 2022). In the study overall: The convalescent cohort comprised six males and four females, including two Hispanic individuals, seven Caucasians, two Asians and one multiracial person. Two doses of either the Pfizer-BioNTech BNT162b2 vaccine (n=8) or the Moderna mRNA-1273 vaccine (n=2) were administered to participants. Post-COVID blood samples from convalescent patients were collected a median of around 100 days after diagnosis, with a range of 35 to 161 days. Post-vaccine blood samples were obtained a median of roughly 75 days after the second vaccine dose, with a range of roughly 14 to 241 days. For stimulating the cultures, overlapping spike peptide pools were used, derived from SARS-CoV-2 as well as from the common cold coronaviruses HCoV-NL63, HCoV-OC43 and HCoV-229E. As controls, cultures received a CEFX viral epitope pool (the positive control), an HIV-1 Nef peptide pool (the negative control), or no peptide at all. In around 9 COVID-19 convalescent patients and a handful of infection-naive healthy vaccine recipients, researchers compared the spike-specific CD4+ TCR repertoire from before mRNA vaccination with the repertoire from after. At the TCR clonotype level, an earlier paper using these donors assessed memory CD4+ T cell crossreactivity between SARS-CoV-2 and common cold coronavirus spike proteins.

Inclusive of the bounding cysteine and phenylalanine, the CDR3 is 12 residues long. CDR3 DNA is the only sequence kept; it has 36 bases, read in frame from the first base. According to the germline V gene, CDR1 reads SGHDT and CDR2 reads YYEEEE. Cut back by 0 bases and 5 bases, the V and J ends lie 5 bases apart. Overall results and qualifications from the work: The median count of SARS-CoV-2-reactive clonotypes went up from about 23 after infection to about 41 after vaccination, although the change was not significant. The number of convalescent patients in the study was relatively small, and the study did not examine early timepoints following natural infection. Of the vaccine-specific clones in convalescent patients, 304 of 307, or nearly all, reacted only to SARS-CoV-2 spike and did not cross-react with common cold coronaviruses. In convalescent patients, a median around 83% of post-vaccine SARS-CoV-2-reactive clones were detected only after vaccination, and vaccine-specific priming was suggested by this finding.

Libraries came from PCR. TCR sequencing of DNA from cultured CD4+ T cells used the Oncomine TCR Beta short-read assay at the Johns Hopkins FTIC core. Genomic DNA was extracted from the cultured CD4+ T cells with the QIAamp micro DNA kit. Oncomine TCR Beta libraries from cultured CD4+ T cells were pooled with unique dual indexes and sequenced on an Illumina iSeq 100. As for the authors' bioinformatics: Non-productive sequences were removed, and CDR3s that did not start with C, did not end with F or W, or were shorter than 7 amino acids were discarded. The MANAFEST web application was used to identify antigen-specific clonotypes by comparing peptide-stimulated wells against reference wells and other culture wells. An FDR below 0.05, an odds ratio above 5, and a productive frequency above 0.1% in at least two of three replicate wells were required for clones to be considered positive. Cross-reactive clonotypes were defined as significantly expanded in both SARS-CoV-2 spike wells and at least one common cold coronavirus spike condition. Levenshtein distances (stringdist) and unrooted phylogenetic trees (ape) in R version 3.6.1 were used to assess CDR3 homology. The public reads were run again by TCRdb, first through fastp at Q25 and then through MiXCR, and only productive beta chains were kept. Duplicate CDR3 protein sequences are folded into a single record with the most common DNA and genes. The V and J calls were determined by TCRdb, not by the authors. The sample table shows approximately 11,000 distinct CDR3 sequences, and about 30% are seen once. Clones ranked in the top ten supply about 19% of the sample.

The meaning of the sample's treatment or condition label: roughly 10-day PBMC culture with coronavirus spike peptide pools or control peptides (ViraFEST assay). CD4+ T cells from unexposed donors were collected before the COVID-19 pandemic (2011-2018). The study used the ViraFEST assay, which expanded antigen-specific T cells with peptide pools and then identified expanded clonotypes by TCR sequencing. Each well held some 2 million PBMCs cultured in IMDM containing approximately 5% human AB serum and approximately 9.1 IU/ml IL-2, with approximately 9.2 ug/ml peptide pools added. On days 3 and 7, half of the culture medium was replaced with fresh IL-2-containing medium. CD4+ T cells were isolated after around 9 days of culture through negative selection using the EasySep CD4+ T cell isolation kit. As far as cell numbers permitted, CD4+ T cells from unexposed donors were tested for reactivity against SARS-CoV-2 S and N as well as four spike pools from common cold coronaviruses. PBMCs were separated from whole blood using Ficoll-Paque Plus gradient centrifugation and then either used fresh or cryopreserved at -140C. Culture conditions were generally each tested in triplicate wells. The leukapheresis product used for the unexposed donors was purchased from a commercial source.

The chain is encoded by TRBV5-6 joined to TRBJ1-1, with the D segment identity uncertain. The receptor was isolated from a human donor in good health. The sequencing sample was made of CD4+ T cells from blood, cultured in vitro. The nucleotide sequence reads TGTGCCAGCAGCTTGGCGGATACTGAAGCTTTCTTT. The resulting protein is CASSLADTEAFF. Where the CDR3 stops, the reference TRBV5-6 and TRBJ1-1 genes take over; the full variable domain is DAGVTQSPTHLIKTRGQQVTLRCSPKSGHDTVSWYQQALGQGPQFIFQYYEEEERQRGNFPDRFSGHQFPNYSSELNVNALLLGDSALYLCASSLADTEAFFGQGTRLTVV.